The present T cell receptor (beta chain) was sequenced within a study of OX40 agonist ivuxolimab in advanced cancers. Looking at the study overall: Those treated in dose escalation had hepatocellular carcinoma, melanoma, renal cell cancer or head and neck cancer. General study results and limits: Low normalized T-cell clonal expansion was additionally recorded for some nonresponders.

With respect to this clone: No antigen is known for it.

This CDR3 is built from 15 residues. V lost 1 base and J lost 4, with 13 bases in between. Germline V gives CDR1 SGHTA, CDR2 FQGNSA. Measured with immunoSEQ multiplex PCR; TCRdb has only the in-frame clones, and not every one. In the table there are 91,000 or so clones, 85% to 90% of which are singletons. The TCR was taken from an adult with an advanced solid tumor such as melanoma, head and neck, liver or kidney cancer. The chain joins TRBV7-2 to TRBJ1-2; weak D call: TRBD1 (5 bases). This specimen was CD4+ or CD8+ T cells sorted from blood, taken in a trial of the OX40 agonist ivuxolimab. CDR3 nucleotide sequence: TGTGCCAGCAGCTTAGTTTCAGGGATAGGCTATGGCTACACCTTC. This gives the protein CASSLVSGIGYGYTF.